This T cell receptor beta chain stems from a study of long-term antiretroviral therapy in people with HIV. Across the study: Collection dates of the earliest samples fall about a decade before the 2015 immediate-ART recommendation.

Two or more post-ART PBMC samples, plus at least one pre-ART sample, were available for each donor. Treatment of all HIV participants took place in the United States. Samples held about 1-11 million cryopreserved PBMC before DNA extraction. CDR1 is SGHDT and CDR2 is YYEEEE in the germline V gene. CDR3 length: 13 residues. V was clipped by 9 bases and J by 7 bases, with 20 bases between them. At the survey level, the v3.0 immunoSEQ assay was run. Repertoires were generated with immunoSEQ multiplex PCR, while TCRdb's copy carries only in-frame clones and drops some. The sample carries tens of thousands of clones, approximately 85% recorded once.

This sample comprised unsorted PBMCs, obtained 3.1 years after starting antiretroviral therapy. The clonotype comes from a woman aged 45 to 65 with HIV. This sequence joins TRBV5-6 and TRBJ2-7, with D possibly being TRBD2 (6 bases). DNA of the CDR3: TGTGCCACCGCGCCACGAGCAGGGAGGGAGCAGTACTTC. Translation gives CATAPRAGREQYF.